Below, 30 T cell receptor beta chains from the same sample are listed, as sequenced in a study of blood T cell repertoires in COVID-19. Produced via immunoSEQ multiplex PCR; TCRdb's table is partial and in-frame only. The sample lists 200,000 to 300,000 clones; roughly 80% were seen once. Sequenced: peripheral blood. Receptor source: an elderly woman with acute or convalescent COVID-19.

The chain couples TRBV2 to TRBJ2-5, with 12 bases matching TRBD1. Looked up from germline, CDR1 is SNHLY and CDR2 is FYNNEI. CDR3 size: 17 residues. The trim removed 7 bases at V and 1 base at J, leaving 10 bases unmatched. CDR3 residues: CASIPGQGALGQETQYF. For the CDR3, the DNA is TGTGCCAGCATCCCGGGACAGGGGGCTCTTGGCCAAGAGACCCAGTACTTC.

This clone was counted a few times. Other DNA sequences in the sample encode the same CDR3. This chain connects TRBV5-1 to TRBJ1-3; D remains ambiguous. This CDR3 has 13 residues. V was cut by 0 bases and J by 4 bases, with 5 bases left in between. The germline gives CDR1 SGHRS, CDR2 YFSETQ. The CDR3 nucleotides are TGCGCCAGCAGCTTGGGCGGGGGAAACACCATATATTTT. This translates into CASSLGGGNTIYF.

V is TRBV19 and J is TRBJ2-7, with D possibly matching TRBD1 (6 bases). From germline, CDR1 is LNHDA and CDR2 SQIVND (reference sequence). Trimming pared 4 bases from V and 0 bases from J, leaving 10 bases between. The CDR3 extends over 14 amino acids. This CDR3 reads CASSTTGSSYEQYF. DNA for the CDR3: TGTGCCAGTAGTACTACAGGGAGCTCCTACGAGCAGTACTTC.

This rearrangement joins TRBV5-1 to TRBJ1-4; D is ambiguous. V gave up 5 bases and J gave up 7 bases, with 12 bases separating them. Germline V gene data show CDR1 as SGHRS and CDR2 as YFSETQ. This CDR3 contains 13 residues. The CDR3 region is CASSVVGGEKLFF. The CDR3, as DNA: TGCGCCAGCAGTGTGGTCGGTGGTGAAAAACTGTTTTTT.

V and J are TRBV3-1 (or the pseudogene TRBV3-2) and TRBJ1-1, with 7 bases that match TRBD1. The V and J ends lost 3 bases and 6 bases, in that order; junction bases with no gene match: 4. This CDR3 region has 13 residues. Germline V gives CDR1 LGHDT, CDR2 YNNKEL (reference sequence). CDR3 DNA sequence: TGTGCCAGCAGCCACACAGGGGATGCTGAAGCTTTCTTT. It is translated as CASSHTGDAEAFF.

CDR3 sequence: CASSLGTGREKNEKLFF. Here the CDR3 DNA reads TGTGCCAGCAGCTTAGGGACGGGGAGGGAGAAAAATGAAAAACTGTTTTTT. This rearrangement joins TRBV7-2 to TRBJ1-4; D not certain. The germline V gene encodes CDR1 SGHTA and CDR2 FQGNSA. Trimming removed 1 base at V and 5 bases at J, with 17 bases between. The CDR3 consists of 17 residues.

The V call is TRBV10-3, the J call TRBJ1-5; D uncertain. Between the trimmed V and J ends, which lost 2 bases and 6 bases, there was a span of 11 bases. CDR3 length: 14 amino acids. Germline-derived CDR1 and CDR2 are ENHRY and SYGVKD. CDR3 bases: TGTGCCATCAGTGAGGTCGGGGAGGGTCAGCCCCAGCATTTT. Its protein product is CAISEVGEGQPQHF.

This clone came up a few times. Mismatch with germline at one junction end may stem from a read error. CDR3 in amino acids: CASSLERVGLYGYTF. In DNA, the CDR3 is TGTGCCAGCAGCCTAGAGAGGGTGGGCCTCTATGGCTACACCTTC. This chain connects TRBV11-2 to TRBJ1-2; D is undetermined. The CDR3 extends over 15 amino acids. The germline gives CDR1 SGHAT, CDR2 FQNNGV.

V is TRBV3-1 (or the pseudogene TRBV3-2) and J is TRBJ2-3, with 7 bases that match TRBD1. Per germline, CDR1 LGHDT and CDR2 YNNKEL (reference sequence). With 3 bases clipped from V and 1 base from J, the junction kept 1 base outside the gene matches. This CDR3 contains 14 residues. The CDR3 loop is CASSHGQGTDTQYF. The CDR3 nucleotides are TGTGCCAGCAGCCACGGACAGGGCACAGATACGCAGTATTTT.

V gene TRBV30 combines with J gene TRBJ1-6; the D gene is possibly TRBD1 (6 bases). This CDR3 spans 11 amino acids. Per the germline V gene, CDR1 is GTSNPN and CDR2 is SVGIG (reference sequence). Trimming pared 2 bases from V and 14 bases from J, leaving 10 bases between. CDR3 sequence reads: CAWSPRDTLHF. The DNA for the CDR3 is TGTGCCTGGAGTCCCCGGGACACCCTCCACTTT.

This chain uses TRBV19 with TRBJ1-4, with 7 bases identical to TRBD1. The CDR3 length is 15 residues. Germline lookup yields CDR1 LNHDA and CDR2 SQIVND (reference sequence). The ends lost 1 base at V and 8 bases at J; junction bases unmatched: 7. The CDR3: CASSIGGTVDEKLFF. In DNA, the CDR3 is TGTGCCAGTAGTATAGGAGGGACAGTGGACGAAAAACTGTTTTTT.

This clone was seen only once. The rearrangement uses TRBV12-3 or TRBV12-4 and TRBJ1-6; a weak D match, TRBD1 (6 bases). Trimming removed 6 bases from V and 6 bases from J, with 6 bases in between. This CDR3 comprises 12 residues. CDR3 bases: TGTGCCAGCAGACAGGGTAATTCACCCCTCCACTTT. It yields the protein CASRQGNSPLHF.

The gene calls are TRBV7-9 and TRBJ1-4; possibly TRBD1 for D (6 bases). Germline V gene lookup returns CDR1 SEHNR and CDR2 FQNEAQ (reference sequence). The length of the CDR3 is 17 residues. The germline V and J ends were trimmed by 2 bases and 5 bases, with 18 bases remaining between them. The CDR3 DNA follows: TGTGCCAGCAGCTTACCCCGGTCGGGGGGGCGGAATGAAAAACTGTTTTTT. It specifies CASSLPRSGGRNEKLFF. Full variable domain (remainder filled in from reference TRBV7-9 and TRBJ1-4): DTGVSQNPRHKITKRGQNVTFRCDPISEHNRLYWYRQTLGQGPEFLTYFQNEAQLEKSRLLSDRFSAERPKGSFSTLEIQRTEQGDSAMYLCASSLPRSGGRNEKLFFGSGTQLSVL.

The chain recombines TRBV27 with TRBJ1-4; 8 nucleotides agree with TRBD1. J was trimmed by 3 bases and V by 5 bases; bases with no gene match: 5. This CDR3 is built from 15 residues. CDR1 MNHEY and CDR2 SMNVEV come from the germline V gene (reference sequence). The CDR3 spells CASSPDRAPNEKLFF. CDR3 nucleotide sequence: TGTGCCAGCAGTCCGGACAGGGCCCCTAATGAAAAACTGTTTTTT.

This chain joins TRBV5-1 and TRBJ1-4; TRBD1 matches 7 bases. J lost 8 bases, V lost 5 bases, and 15 bases had no gene match. Germline-derived CDR1 and CDR2 are SGHRS and YFSETQ. The length of the CDR3 is 16 residues. CDR3 amino acids: CASRRTGAGIGEKLFF. As DNA, the CDR3 is TGCGCCAGCAGGAGGACAGGAGCGGGTATTGGGGAAAAACTGTTTTTT. Filled out from reference TRBV5-1 and TRBJ1-4, the complete variable domain reads KAGVTQTPRYLIKTRGQQVTLSCSPISGHRSVSWYQQTPGQGLQFLFEYFSETQRNKGNFPGRFSGRQFSNSRSEMNVSTLELGDSALYLCASRRTGAGIGEKLFFGSGTQLSVL.

This clone has more than one count but fewer than ten. This sequence joins TRBV5-1 and TRBJ2-2; a weak D match, TRBD2 (7 bases). Trimming took off 3 bases at V and 4 bases at J, with 22 bases between the two ends. This CDR3 spans 18 amino acids. Germline CDR1 reads SGHRS; CDR2 reads YFSETQ. The CDR3 region is CASSSASIAGAVTGELFF. The CDR3 coding sequence is TGCGCCAGCAGCTCGGCCTCTATCGCGGGGGCTGTCACCGGGGAGCTGTTTTTT.

CDR3 sequence: CASSPNTDTQYF. CDR3 coding DNA: TGTGCCAGCTCACCTAACACAGATACGCAGTATTTT. The V gene is TRBV18, the J gene TRBJ2-3; unclear D gene. In germline, CDR1 is KGHSH, CDR2 LQKENI. Trimming removed 3 bases from V and 2 bases from J, with 3 bases in between. CDR3 length equals 12 residues.

This clone has only one observation. The chain recombines TRBV19 with TRBJ1-5; the D gene is possibly TRBD1 (5 bases). This CDR3 contains 15 residues. From germline, CDR1 is LNHDA and CDR2 SQIVND (reference sequence). Trimming left V 7 bases short and J 0 bases short, with 13 bases between. The chain's CDR3 is CASKGQGYSNQPQHF. In nucleotides, the CDR3 is TGTGCCAGTAAAGGGCAGGGTTATAGCAATCAGCCCCAGCATTTT.

This chain connects TRBV5-5 to TRBJ2-3; 8 nucleotides line up with TRBD1. The CDR3 is 18 residues long. The V and J ends lost 3 bases and 5 bases, in that order; junction bases with no gene match: 17. Germline V gives CDR1 SGHKS, CDR2 YYEKEE (reference sequence). CDR3 DNA sequence: TGTGCCAGCAGCTATCTCGGACAGGGCCGAGTGGGCCGAGATACGCAGTATTTT. Encoded protein: CASSYLGQGRVGRDTQYF.

The rearrangement links TRBV19 to TRBJ1-4; the match to TRBD1 covers 8 bases. Looked up from germline, CDR1 is LNHDA and CDR2 is SQIVND (reference sequence). The CDR3 runs to 17 residues. After removal of 4 bases from V and 0 bases from J, the junction contained 7 bases not matched to a gene. This chain's CDR3 is CASSTWTGRATNEKLFF. In DNA form, the CDR3 reads TGTGCCAGTAGTACCTGGACAGGGCGCGCAACTAATGAAAAACTGTTTTTT.

The V gene is TRBV6-5, the J gene TRBJ2-6; TRBD1 might be the D (5 bases). CDR1 MNHEY and CDR2 SVGAGI come from the germline V gene. Trimming took 4 bases from V and 12 from J, leaving 13 bases between them. This CDR3 has 13 residues. The DNA of the CDR3 is TGTGCCAGCAGTTCCGTGGGGCATATCGTCCTGACTTTC. Translating it yields CASSSVGHIVLTF.

The chain links TRBV3-1 (or the pseudogene TRBV3-2) to TRBJ2-7, with 9 bases lining up with TRBD2. This CDR3 has 15 residues. The trim removed 1 base at V and 5 bases at J, leaving 6 bases unmatched. Germline V gives CDR1 LGHDT, CDR2 YNNKEL (reference sequence). The CDR3, as DNA: TGTGCCAGCAGCCAAGGGCTAGCGGGGACCCACGAGCAGTACTTC. Amino acid sequence: CASSQGLAGTHEQYF.

The chain recombines TRBV28 with TRBJ2-5; D might be TRBD2 (5 bases). The ends were cut back, 4 bases at V and 0 bases at J, with 12 bases in the middle. CDR3 length: 15 residues. Germline V gene sequence: CDR1 MDHEN, CDR2 SYDVKM. As DNA, the CDR3 is TGTGCCAGCAGTTCCCCGGGATCCCACCAAGAGACCCAGTACTTC. Translation: CASSSPGSHQETQYF.

As DNA, the CDR3 is TGTGCCAGCAGCCGGGGGAGTAGCGGGGGGATGAACACCGGGGAGCTGTTTTTT. Translating it yields CASSRGSSGGMNTGELFF. The V call is TRBV7-6, the J call TRBJ2-2, with TRBD2 identical over 10 bases. The junction had 10 bases not matched to a gene; V was cut back by 5 bases and J by 1 base. Per the germline V gene, CDR1 is SGHVS and CDR2 is FNYEAQ. There are 18 residues in the CDR3.

The J gene is TRBJ1-2, the V gene TRBV27; 9 nucleotides line up with TRBD1. J gave up 0 bases and V 6 bases, and 11 bases lay outside the gene matches. The CDR3 has 17 amino acids. Germline lookup yields CDR1 MNHEY and CDR2 SMNVEV (reference sequence). The CDR3 coding sequence is TGTGCCAGCAGCCCCCGGGACAGGGCCCACCCTAACTATGGCTACACCTTC. Amino acids: CASSPRDRAHPNYGYTF.

The table lists this clone with a few counts. V usage is TRBV27 and J usage is TRBJ1-5; 7 positions agree with TRBD1. CDR1 and CDR2 from the germline V gene are MNHEY and SMNVEV (reference sequence). J was trimmed by 10 bases and V by 5 bases; bases with no gene match: 8. This CDR3 is 13 amino acids long. CDR3 in amino acids: CASSPGGRKPQHF. CDR3 coding DNA: TGTGCCAGCAGTCCAGGGGGGAGAAAACCCCAGCATTTT.

CDR3 residues: CASSPGPGLRDEQFF. The CDR3 nucleotides are TGTGCCAGCAGCCCAGGCCCAGGGCTTCGGGATGAGCAGTTCTTC. The chain employs TRBV7-6 and TRBJ2-1, with D tentatively TRBD1 (5 bases). The V end was cut by 5 bases, the J end by 8 bases, with 19 bases between. Germline CDR1 SGHVS, CDR2 FNYEAQ. The CDR3 contains 15 residues.

V usage is TRBV3-1 (or the pseudogene TRBV3-2) and J usage is TRBJ1-2; 8 nucleotides align to TRBD1. This CDR3 is 15 amino acids long. Unmatched junction bases numbered 6, after V lost 2 bases and J lost 4 bases. Germline CDR1 and CDR2: LGHDT and YNNKEL (reference sequence). CDR3 coding DNA: TGTGCCAGCAGCCAAAGGTGGACAGGGACCTATGGCTACACCTTC. This encodes CASSQRWTGTYGYTF.

This sequence joins TRBV10-3 and TRBJ1-1; tentative D call: TRBD1 (5 bases). V was clipped by 3 bases and J by 4 bases, with 18 bases between them. The CDR3 runs to 16 residues. Germline V gene data show CDR1 as ENHRY and CDR2 as SYGVKD. This chain's CDR3 is CAISETTARMTTEAFF. CDR3 sequence (DNA): TGTGCCATCAGTGAAACGACAGCTAGAATGACCACTGAAGCTTTCTTT.

The rearrangement uses TRBV19 and TRBJ2-2, with 7 bases that match TRBD2. V was pared by 7 bases and J by 3 bases, with 14 bases of the junction left unmatched. Germline CDR1 reads LNHDA; CDR2 reads SQIVND (reference sequence). The CDR3 is made up of 17 amino acids. CDR3 in DNA: TGTGCCAGTAAACGTCGGGCGCCGGGGAGGGACACCGGGGAGCTGTTTTTT. Residues: CASKRRAPGRDTGELFF.